Each of the 29 T cell receptor beta chains below was sequenced from the same sample in a study of vaccination and CD4 T cells after COVID-19. An Oncomine TCR Beta short-read assay was used to sequence the DNA from cultured CD4+ T cells. TCRdb redid the calling of the PCR reads with MiXCR, one entry per CDR3 protein. The table shows 8,500 to 9,000 distinct CDR3 sequences, with 45% occurring only once. The treatment here: roughly 11-day PBMC culture with coronavirus spike peptide pools or control peptides (ViraFEST assay). Those CD4+ T cells from the unexposed donor predate the COVID-19 pandemic (2011-2018). No antigen is known for these receptors. Sequenced sample: CD4+ T cells from blood, cultured in vitro. Every receptor here comes from a human donor in good health.

The rearrangement uses TRBV28 and TRBJ1-2, with D uncertain. The CDR3 is 16 amino acids. Germline CDR1 is MDHEN and CDR2 is SYDVKM. V gave up 3 bases and J gave up 2 bases, with 16 bases separating them. Written as DNA, the CDR3 is TGTGCCAGCAGTTTTTTCAGGCTCCAATGGAACTATGGCTACACCTTC. Amino acid sequence: CASSFFRLQWNYGYTF.

The chain couples TRBV7-6 to TRBJ1-3, with TRBD1 identical over 10 bases. Per germline, CDR1 SGHVS and CDR2 FNYEAQ. V trimming: 5 bases; J trimming: 0 bases; junction bases outside the gene matches: 7. This CDR3 has 17 residues. CDR3 amino acids: CASSPRTGGSSGNTIYF. The DNA of the CDR3 is TGTGCCAGCAGCCCCCGGACAGGGGGTTCCTCTGGAAACACCATATATTTT.

This clonotype was found once. The CDR3: CASSLQPGTGELFF. The CDR3, as DNA: TGTGCCAGCAGCCTCCAACCCGGGACCGGGGAGCTGTTTTTT. V is TRBV4-2 and J is TRBJ2-2; D is uncertain. Trimming stripped 4 bases from V and 5 bases from J, with 11 bases between. This CDR3 has 14 amino acids. CDR1 and CDR2 from the germline V gene are LGHNA and YNFKEQ.

The genes are TRBV4-1 and TRBJ1-2; D possibly corresponds to TRBD1 (6 bases). Trimming shortened V by 2 bases and J by 5 bases, and 12 bases separated the two germline ends. CDR3 length equals 14 residues. The germline CDR1 and CDR2 sequences are MGHRA and YSYEKL. CDR3 nucleotides: TGCGCCAGCAGCCAAATTTCAGGGGAGTATGGCTACACCTTC. Translated: CASSQISGEYGYTF.

J is TRBJ1-1 and V is TRBV7-9; no definite D call. V lost 1 base to trimming and J lost 1 base, with 10 bases between them. This CDR3 spans 15 amino acids. CDR1 is SEHNR and CDR2 is FQNEAQ in the germline V gene (reference sequence). CDR3 DNA sequence: TGTGCCAGCAGCTTAGGCGATTTTGGGAACACTGAAGCTTTCTTT. Protein sequence: CASSLGDFGNTEAFF.

The chain couples TRBV6-1 to TRBJ2-6, with 8 bases fitting TRBD2. The junction had 12 bases not matched to a gene; V was cut back by 6 bases and J by 2 bases. The CDR3 covers 18 residues. Germline V gives CDR1 MNHNS, CDR2 SASEGT. The CDR3 DNA reads as TGTGCCAGCAGCTCACCGCCGGGACTAGGAACTGGGGCCAACGTCCTGACTTTC. Its translation: CASSSPPGLGTGANVLTF.

This clonotype was observed a few times. The V call is TRBV7-2, the J call TRBJ2-7; 7 bases match TRBD2. V lost 6 bases to trimming and J lost 1 base; unmatched junction nucleotides: 3. The CDR3 runs to 13 residues. Germline values: CDR1 SGHTA, CDR2 FQGNSA. CDR3 coding DNA: TGTGCCAGCAGATCTAGCGGTTCCTACGAGCAGTACTTC. This codes for CASRSSGSYEQYF.

The V and J genes are TRBV7-2 and TRBJ2-6; D is perhaps TRBD1 (5 bases). Germline CDR1 is SGHTA and CDR2 is FQGNSA. CDR3 length: 17 amino acids. V dropped 5 bases and J dropped 0 bases, with 14 bases sitting between them. CDR3 DNA: TGTGCCAGCAGCCTACAGGCGCAGGGCTCTGGGGCCAACGTCCTGACTTTC. Amino acids: CASSLQAQGSGANVLTF. Supplemented by reference TRBV7-2 and TRBJ2-6, the full variable domain reads GAGVSQSPSNKVTEKGKDVELRCDPISGHTALYWYRQSLGQGLEFLIYFQGNSAPDKSGLPSDRFSAERTGGSVSTLTIQRTQQEDSAVYLCASSLQAQGSGANVLTFGAGSRLTVL.

V is TRBV6-5 and J is TRBJ1-2, with 9 bases lining up with TRBD1. Germline trimming cut 4 bases from V and 2 bases from J; bases unmatched to any gene: 11. The germline CDR1 and CDR2 sequences are MNHEY and SVGAGI. The CDR3 has 17 residues. For the CDR3, the DNA is TGTGCCAGCAGTTCCAGACAGGGGGAGCCGGGCAACTATGGCTACACCTTC. Protein: CASSSRQGEPGNYGYTF.

This clonotype showed up just once. This chain connects TRBV28 to TRBJ2-3; TRBD2 might be the D (5 bases). Germline loops: CDR1 MDHEN, CDR2 SYDVKM. This CDR3 region has 12 residues. V was trimmed by 3 bases and J by 4 bases, leaving 5 bases between them. The CDR3 nucleotides are TGTGCCAGCAGTTTGCGGGCAGATACGCAGTATTTT. This encodes CASSLRADTQYF.

The chain is built from TRBV30 and TRBJ2-5, with TRBD2 as a possible D gene (6 bases). This CDR3 is 15 amino acids long. V lost 4 bases and J 2 bases, leaving 17 bases between the germline ends. CDR1 GTSNPN and CDR2 SVGIG come from the germline V gene (reference sequence). CDR3 DNA sequence: TGTGCCTGGACCTTGGGACTCGGGTTTCAAGAGACCCAGTACTTC. As protein: CAWTLGLGFQETQYF.

The genes are TRBV6-1 and TRBJ2-1; possible D gene TRBD2, 6 bases. The germline CDR1 and CDR2 sequences are MNHNS and SASEGT. The CDR3 contains 14 residues. Between the trimmed V and J ends, which lost 5 bases and 6 bases, there was a span of 14 bases. CDR3 amino acids: CASSRSGTVNEQFF. CDR3 in DNA: TGTGCCAGCAGTCGATCCGGGACTGTCAATGAGCAGTTCTTC.

This clonotype has only a few counts. The chain carries TRBV6-1 and TRBJ1-1; no clear D. With 6 bases removed from V and 4 bases from J, the gap between germline ends came to 18 bases. This CDR3 is 15 amino acids long. CDR1 MNHNS and CDR2 SASEGT come from the germline V gene. CDR3 nucleotide sequence: TGTGCCAGCAGGACCCTCAGGCAGGCCCGCACTGAAGCTTTCTTT. This codes for CASRTLRQARTEAFF.

The chain has TRBV7-9 and TRBJ2-7; D is uncertain. Trimming shortened V by 5 bases and J by 11 bases, and 22 bases separated the two germline ends. The CDR3 loop spans 14 amino acids. CDR1 SEHNR and CDR2 FQNEAQ come from the germline V gene (reference sequence). CDR3 sequence (DNA): TGTGCCAGCAGCGCCGATGTCGGCCATAGGGAAAAGTACTTC. Protein: CASSADVGHREKYF.

J is TRBJ2-4 and V is TRBV7-2; unclear D gene. V was cut by 1 base and J by 0 bases, with 10 bases left in between. Germline V CDR1 and CDR2: SGHTA, FQGNSA. This CDR3 contains 16 residues. The CDR3 region has the DNA TGTGCCAGCAGCTTAGGCATTCAAGGAGCCAAAAACATTCAGTACTTC. Encoded protein: CASSLGIQGAKNIQYF.

In its sample, this clonotype is medium-sized. The V and J genes are TRBV20-1 and TRBJ1-5; 7 positions agree with TRBD1. The germline CDR1 and CDR2 sequences are DFQATT and SNEGSKA (reference sequence). This CDR3 has 14 amino acids. J lost 3 bases, V lost 3 bases, and 5 bases had no gene match. CDR3 nucleotide sequence: TGCAGTGCTAGGGTGACAGGGCTCAATCAGCCCCAGCATTTT. As protein: CSARVTGLNQPQHF.

This clonotype was observed a few times. The chain uses TRBV19 and TRBJ2-5, with D perhaps given as TRBD1 or TRBD2 (5 bases each). The CDR3 has 15 amino acids. The V end was cut by 1 base, the J end by 5 bases, with 14 bases between. CDR1 and CDR2 (germline): LNHDA, SQIVND (reference sequence). The CDR3 region has the DNA TGTGCCAGTAGTATAGGGGGGAGTTTGGCGGAGACCCAGTACTTC. Translation: CASSIGGSLAETQYF.

The chain recombines TRBV4-1 with TRBJ2-2; maybe TRBD1 (6 bases). CDR1 and CDR2 from the germline V gene are MGHRA and YSYEKL. This CDR3 region has 15 residues. V gave up 2 bases and J gave up 0 bases, with 7 bases separating them. CDR3 residues: CASSQQGPNTGELFF. CDR3 sequence (DNA): TGCGCCAGCAGCCAACAGGGGCCGAACACCGGGGAGCTGTTTTTT.

Only a few counts were recorded for this clonotype. V gene TRBV19 combines with J gene TRBJ2-3, with D uncertain. V was trimmed by 5 bases and J by 4 bases, leaving 16 bases between them. CDR1 is LNHDA, CDR2 SQIVND, per germline (reference sequence). The CDR3 has 15 residues. In DNA, the CDR3 is TGTGCCAGTAGTTCGTCAGGAAGTTTTGCAGATACGCAGTATTTT. Its protein is CASSSSGSFADTQYF.

The chain uses TRBV6-1 and TRBJ2-5; no reliable D call. This CDR3 has 12 amino acids. The germline V gene has CDR1 MNHNS and CDR2 SASEGT. Trimming stripped 6 bases from V and 2 bases from J, with 7 bases between. CDR3 nucleotides: TGTGCCAGCAGCATCATGCAAGAGACCCAGTACTTC. As protein: CASSIMQETQYF.

V usage is TRBV5-1 and J usage is TRBJ2-2; either TRBD1 or TRBD2 may fit D (5 bases each). CDR1 and CDR2 from the germline V gene are SGHRS and YFSETQ. This CDR3 has 15 amino acids. V was pared by 3 bases and J by 1 base, with 10 bases between. The CDR3 nucleotides are TGCGCCAGCAGCTCCGGGACCTTGAACACCGGGGAGCTGTTTTTT. It yields the protein CASSSGTLNTGELFF.

This chain joins TRBV2 and TRBJ2-7, with D possibly matching TRBD2 (6 bases). This CDR3 spans 14 amino acids. V was cut by 4 bases and J by 3 bases, with 13 bases left in between. CDR1 and CDR2 from the germline V gene are SNHLY and FYNNEI. The CDR3 region is CASSVGGRVYEQYF. CDR3 sequence (DNA): TGTGCCAGCAGTGTGGGAGGTCGGGTCTACGAGCAGTACTTC.

This chain joins TRBV20-1 and TRBJ2-7; TRBD1 aligns across 7 bases. From germline, CDR1 is DFQATT and CDR2 SNEGSKA (reference sequence). The V gene end was trimmed by 2 bases and the J gene end by 4 bases; junction bases not matched to a gene: 8. This CDR3 comprises 14 residues. In DNA form, the CDR3 reads TGCAGTGCTAGATCGCAGGGGGTCGGTTACGAGCAGTACTTC. It is translated as CSARSQGVGYEQYF.

This rearrangement joins TRBV7-2 to TRBJ2-7; D possibly matches TRBD1 or TRBD2 (5 bases each). V lost 5 bases and J 5 bases, leaving 16 bases between the germline ends. CDR3 length: 14 residues. Germline-derived CDR1 and CDR2 are SGHTA and FQGNSA. This chain's CDR3 is CASSTNGASDEQYF. The CDR3 DNA is TGTGCCAGCAGCACAAACGGGGCAAGCGACGAGCAGTACTTC.

This chain connects TRBV7-8 to TRBJ2-7; D is undetermined. CDR1 and CDR2 from the germline V gene are SGHVS and FQNEAQ. V shed 2 bases and J shed 2 bases, with 10 bases lying between them. The CDR3 extends over 14 amino acids. As DNA, the CDR3 is TGTGCCAGCAGCTTACTTCTGGGCGCCTACGAGCAGTACTTC. It codes for CASSLLLGAYEQYF.

The chain combines TRBV10-2 with TRBJ2-5, with 7 nucleotides matching TRBD2. CDR1 is WSHSY and CDR2 is SAAADI in the germline V gene. The CDR3 runs to 16 residues. V shed 3 bases, J shed 1 base, and the junction held 8 bases outside the gene matches. The CDR3 spells CASSDSLAGVQETQYF. Written as DNA, the CDR3 is TGCGCCAGCAGTGACTCGTTAGCGGGCGTCCAAGAGACCCAGTACTTC.

The rearrangement joins TRBV27 to TRBJ1-6; the D is unclear. V lost 9 bases and J lost 7, with 19 bases in between. The V gene's germline CDR1 is MNHEY and CDR2 SMNVEV (reference sequence). This CDR3 spans 15 amino acids. CDR3 in DNA: TGTGCCAGTAAAACCCTCGGGGATCGGAATTCACCCCTCCACTTT. Translating it yields CASKTLGDRNSPLHF.

The chain joins TRBV5-1 to TRBJ2-1; 11 bases are shared with TRBD2. The CDR3 is 17 amino acids. Trimming cost V 0 bases and J 0 bases; bases outside gene matches: 2. Germline V gene sequence: CDR1 SGHRS, CDR2 YFSETQ. The CDR3 DNA sequence: TGCGCCAGCAGCTTGGCCGGGACTAGCGGCTCCTACAATGAGCAGTTCTTC. Protein: CASSLAGTSGSYNEQFF.

Only a few counts were recorded for this clonotype. The chain couples TRBV2 to TRBJ1-1, with D perhaps matching TRBD1 (5 bases). Trimming took 7 bases from V and 3 from J, leaving 15 bases between them. The CDR3 has 14 residues. From germline, CDR1 is SNHLY and CDR2 FYNNEI. CDR3 sequence: CASTGTWPDTEAFF. Written as DNA, the CDR3 is TGTGCCAGCACGGGGACGTGGCCGGACACTGAAGCTTTCTTT.